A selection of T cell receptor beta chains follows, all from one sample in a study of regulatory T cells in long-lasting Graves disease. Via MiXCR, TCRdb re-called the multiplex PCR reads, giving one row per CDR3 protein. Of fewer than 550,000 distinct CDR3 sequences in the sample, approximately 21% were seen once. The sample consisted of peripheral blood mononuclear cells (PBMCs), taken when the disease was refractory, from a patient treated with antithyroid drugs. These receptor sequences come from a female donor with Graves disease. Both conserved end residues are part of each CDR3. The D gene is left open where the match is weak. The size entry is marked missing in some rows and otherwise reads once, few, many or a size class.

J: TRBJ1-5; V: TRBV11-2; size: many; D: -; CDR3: CASSLEYNQPQHF; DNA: TGTGCCAGCAGCTTAGAGTACAATCAGCCCCAGCATTTT
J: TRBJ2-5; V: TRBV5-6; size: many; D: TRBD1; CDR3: CASSLGGQGGETQYF; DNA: TGTGCCAGCAGCTTGGGTGGACAGGGTGGAGAGACCCAGTACTTC
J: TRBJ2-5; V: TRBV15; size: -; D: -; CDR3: CATSRQTRAPETQYF; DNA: TGTGCCACCAGCAGGCAAACCCGGGCCCCGGAGACCCAGTACTTC
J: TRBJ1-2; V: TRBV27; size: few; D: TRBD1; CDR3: CASSLNSPDRVYGYTF; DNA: TGTGCCAGCAGTTTAAATTCCCCGGACAGGGTTTATGGCTACACCTTC
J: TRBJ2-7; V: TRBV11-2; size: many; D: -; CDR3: CASSLDAGIYEQYF; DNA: TGTGCCAGCAGCTTAGATGCGGGGATCTACGAGCAGTACTTC
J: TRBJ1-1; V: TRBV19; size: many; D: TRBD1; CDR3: CASSFTGDITTEAFF; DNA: TGTGCCAGTAGTTTCACAGGGGACATCACCACTGAAGCTTTCTTT
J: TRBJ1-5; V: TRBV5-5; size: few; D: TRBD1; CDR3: CASSPTGTHQPQHF; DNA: TGTGCCAGCAGCCCGACAGGGACCCATCAGCCCCAGCATTTT
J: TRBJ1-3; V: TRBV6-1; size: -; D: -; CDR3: CASSAGPGSTSYSGNTIYF; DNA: TGTGCCAGCAGTGCGGGTCCGGGATCCACTTCGTACTCTGGAAACACCATATATTTT
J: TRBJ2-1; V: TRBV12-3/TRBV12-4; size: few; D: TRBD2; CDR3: CASSLASGGALDEQFF; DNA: TGTGCCAGCAGTTTAGCTAGCGGGGGGGCCCTCGATGAGCAGTTCTTC
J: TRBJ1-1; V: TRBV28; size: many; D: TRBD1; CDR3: CASSPDRRAAFF; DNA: TGTGCCAGCAGTCCGGACAGGCGGGCGGCTTTCTTT